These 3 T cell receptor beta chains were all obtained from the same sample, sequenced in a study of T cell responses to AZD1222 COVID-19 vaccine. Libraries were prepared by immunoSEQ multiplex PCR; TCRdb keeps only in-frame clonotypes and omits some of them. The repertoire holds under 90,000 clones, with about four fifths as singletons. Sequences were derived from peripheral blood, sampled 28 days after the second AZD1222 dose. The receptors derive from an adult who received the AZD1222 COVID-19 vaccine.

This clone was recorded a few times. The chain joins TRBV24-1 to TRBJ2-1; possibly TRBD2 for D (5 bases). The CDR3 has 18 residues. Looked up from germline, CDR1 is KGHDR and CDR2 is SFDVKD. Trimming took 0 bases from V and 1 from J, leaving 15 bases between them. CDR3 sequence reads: CATSDLQSGPASYNEQFF. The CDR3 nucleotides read TGTGCCACCAGTGATTTGCAAAGCGGCCCGGCTTCCTACAATGAGCAGTTCTTC.

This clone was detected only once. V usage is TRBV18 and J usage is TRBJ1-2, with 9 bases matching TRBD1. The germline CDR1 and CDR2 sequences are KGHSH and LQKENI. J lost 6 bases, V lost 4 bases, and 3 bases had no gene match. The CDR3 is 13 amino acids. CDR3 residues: CASSLGTGNGYTF. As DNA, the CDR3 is TGTGCCAGCTCACTCGGGACAGGGAATGGCTACACCTTC.

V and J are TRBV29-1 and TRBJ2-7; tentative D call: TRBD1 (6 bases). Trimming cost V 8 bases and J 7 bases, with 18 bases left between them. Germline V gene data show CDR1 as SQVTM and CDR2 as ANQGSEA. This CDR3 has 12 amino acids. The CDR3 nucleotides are TGCAGCTATGTAGGGGGATCGGGGGAGCAGTACTTC. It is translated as CSYVGGSGEQYF.